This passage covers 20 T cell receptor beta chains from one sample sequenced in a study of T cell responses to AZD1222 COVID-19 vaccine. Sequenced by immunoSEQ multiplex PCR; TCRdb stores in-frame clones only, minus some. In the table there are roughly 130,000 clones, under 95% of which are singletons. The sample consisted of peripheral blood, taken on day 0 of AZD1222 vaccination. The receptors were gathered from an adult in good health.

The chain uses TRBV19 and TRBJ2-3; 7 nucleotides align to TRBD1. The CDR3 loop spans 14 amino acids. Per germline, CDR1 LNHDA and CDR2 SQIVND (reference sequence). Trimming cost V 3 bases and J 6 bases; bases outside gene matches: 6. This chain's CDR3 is CASSIMDRFDTQYF. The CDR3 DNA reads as TGTGCCAGTAGTATTATGGACAGGTTCGATACGCAGTATTTT.

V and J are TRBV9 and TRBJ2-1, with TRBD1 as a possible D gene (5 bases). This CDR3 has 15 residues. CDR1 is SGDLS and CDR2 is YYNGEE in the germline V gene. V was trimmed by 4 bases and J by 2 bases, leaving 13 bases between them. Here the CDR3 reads CASSPRGLPYNEQFF. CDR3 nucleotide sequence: TGTGCCAGCAGCCCTAGGGGTTTACCCTACAATGAGCAGTTCTTC.

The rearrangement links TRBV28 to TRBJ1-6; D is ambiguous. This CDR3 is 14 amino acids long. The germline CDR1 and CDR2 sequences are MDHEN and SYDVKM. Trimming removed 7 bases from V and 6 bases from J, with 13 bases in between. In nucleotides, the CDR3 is TGTGCCAGCACCCCGCGGGGTTTTAATTCACCCCTCCACTTT. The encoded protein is CASTPRGFNSPLHF. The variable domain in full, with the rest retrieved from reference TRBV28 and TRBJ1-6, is DVKVTQSSRYLVKRTGEKVFLECVQDMDHENMFWYRQDPGLGLRLIYFSYDVKMKEKGDIPEGYSVSREKKERFSLILESASTNQTSMYLCASTPRGFNSPLHFGNGTRLTVT.

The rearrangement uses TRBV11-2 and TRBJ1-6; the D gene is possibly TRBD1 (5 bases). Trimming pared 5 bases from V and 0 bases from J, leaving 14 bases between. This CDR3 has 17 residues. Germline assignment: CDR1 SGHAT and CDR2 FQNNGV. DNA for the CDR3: TGTGCCAGCAGCAAGAAGACAGATAGCTCCTATAATTCACCCCTCCACTTT. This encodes CASSKKTDSSYNSPLHF.

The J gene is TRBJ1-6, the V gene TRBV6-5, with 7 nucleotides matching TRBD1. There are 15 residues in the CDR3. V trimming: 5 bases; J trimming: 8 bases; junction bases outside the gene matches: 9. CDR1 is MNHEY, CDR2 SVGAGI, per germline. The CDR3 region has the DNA TGTGCCAGCAGTATTCAGGGGGGTTTGGATTCACCCCTCCACTTT. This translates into CASSIQGGLDSPLHF.

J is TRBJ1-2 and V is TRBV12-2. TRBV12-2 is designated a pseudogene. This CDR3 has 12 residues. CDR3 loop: CAIRTGTYGYTF. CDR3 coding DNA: TGTGCGATTAGGACGGGGACCTATGGCTACACCTTC.

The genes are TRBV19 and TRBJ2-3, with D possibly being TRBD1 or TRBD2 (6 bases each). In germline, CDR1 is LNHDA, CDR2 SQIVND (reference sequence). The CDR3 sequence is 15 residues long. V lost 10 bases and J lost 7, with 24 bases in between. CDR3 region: CATTQGGALGYTQYF. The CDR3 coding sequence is TGTGCCACCACACAGGGAGGAGCCTTAGGGTATACGCAGTATTTT.

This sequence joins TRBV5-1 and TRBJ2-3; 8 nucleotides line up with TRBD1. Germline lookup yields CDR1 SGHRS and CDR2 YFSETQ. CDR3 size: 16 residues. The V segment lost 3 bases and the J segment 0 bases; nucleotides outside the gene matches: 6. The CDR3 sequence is CASSSGTGGSTDTQYF. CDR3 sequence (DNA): TGCGCCAGCAGCTCCGGGACAGGCGGTAGCACAGATACGCAGTATTTT.

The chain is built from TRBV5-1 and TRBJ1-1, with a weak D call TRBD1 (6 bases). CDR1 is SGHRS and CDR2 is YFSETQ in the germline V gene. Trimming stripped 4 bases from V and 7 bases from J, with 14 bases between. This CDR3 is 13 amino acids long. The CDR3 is CASSPGQLVEAFF. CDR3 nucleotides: TGCGCCAGCAGCCCCGGACAGTTGGTTGAAGCTTTCTTT. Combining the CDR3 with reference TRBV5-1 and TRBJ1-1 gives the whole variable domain KAGVTQTPRYLIKTRGQQVTLSCSPISGHRSVSWYQQTPGQGLQFLFEYFSETQRNKGNFPGRFSGRQFSNSRSEMNVSTLELGDSALYLCASSPGQLVEAFFGQGTRLTVV.

This chain's CDR3 is CSVGGRGSGYEQYF. In DNA form, the CDR3 reads TGCAGCGTTGGGGGGAGGGGATCGGGTTACGAGCAGTACTTC. This chain links TRBV29-1 with TRBJ2-7; 7 bases fit TRBD2. CDR1 and CDR2 from the germline V gene are SQVTM and ANQGSEA. This CDR3 has 14 residues. Trimming cost V 4 bases and J 4 bases; bases outside gene matches: 10.

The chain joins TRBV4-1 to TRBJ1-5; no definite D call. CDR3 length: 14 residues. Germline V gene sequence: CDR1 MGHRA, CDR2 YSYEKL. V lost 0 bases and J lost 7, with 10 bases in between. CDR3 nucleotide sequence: TGCGCCAGCAGCCAAGAGTTTTCGTTACAGCCCCAGCATTTT. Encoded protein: CASSQEFSLQPQHF.

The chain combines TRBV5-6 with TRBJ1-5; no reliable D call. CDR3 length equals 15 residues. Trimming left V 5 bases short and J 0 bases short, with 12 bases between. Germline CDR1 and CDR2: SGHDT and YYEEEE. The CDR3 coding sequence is TGTGCCAGCAGTGAAAGCCCTAATAGCAATCAGCCCCAGCATTTT. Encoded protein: CASSESPNSNQPQHF.

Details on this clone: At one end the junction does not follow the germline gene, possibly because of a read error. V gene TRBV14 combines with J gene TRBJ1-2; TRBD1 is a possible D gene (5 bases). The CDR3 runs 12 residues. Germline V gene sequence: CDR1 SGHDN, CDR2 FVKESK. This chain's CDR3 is CASSQDLGPGDF. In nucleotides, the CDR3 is TGTGCCAGCAGCCAAGATCTGGGACCGGGCGACTTC.

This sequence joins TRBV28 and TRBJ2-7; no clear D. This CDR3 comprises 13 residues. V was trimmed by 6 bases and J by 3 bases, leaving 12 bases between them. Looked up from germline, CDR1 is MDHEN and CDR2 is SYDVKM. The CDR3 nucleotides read TGTGCCAGCAGAGAGGACGAGCACTACGAGCAGTACTTC. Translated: CASREDEHYEQYF.

CDR3 region: CASSPSRDSAMKPQHF. Here the CDR3 DNA reads TGTGCCAGCTCACCAAGCCGGGACAGCGCTATGAAGCCCCAGCATTTT. This chain joins TRBV18 and TRBJ1-5; 7 positions agree with TRBD1. This CDR3 contains 16 residues. J lost 8 bases, V lost 2 bases, and 12 bases had no gene match. Germline assignment: CDR1 KGHSH and CDR2 LQKENI.

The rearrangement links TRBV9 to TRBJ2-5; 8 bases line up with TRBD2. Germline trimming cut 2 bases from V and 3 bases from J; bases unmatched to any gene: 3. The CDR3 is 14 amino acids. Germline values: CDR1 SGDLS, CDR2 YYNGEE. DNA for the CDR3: TGTGCCAGCAGCGTCCTAGCGGGTAAAGAGACCCAGTACTTC. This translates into CASSVLAGKETQYF.

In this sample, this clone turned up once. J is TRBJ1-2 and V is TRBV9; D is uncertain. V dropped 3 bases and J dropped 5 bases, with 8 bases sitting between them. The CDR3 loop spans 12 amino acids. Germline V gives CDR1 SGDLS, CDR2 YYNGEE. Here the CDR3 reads CASSAARYGYTF. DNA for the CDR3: TGTGCCAGCAGCGCAGCCCGTTATGGCTACACCTTC.

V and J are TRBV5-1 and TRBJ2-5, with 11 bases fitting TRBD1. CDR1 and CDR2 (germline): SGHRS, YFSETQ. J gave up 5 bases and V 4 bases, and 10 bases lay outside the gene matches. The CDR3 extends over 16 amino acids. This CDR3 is CASSPPMDRGRETQYF. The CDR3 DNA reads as TGCGCCAGCAGCCCACCCATGGACAGGGGGCGGGAGACCCAGTACTTC.

CDR3 protein: CASSLGAGNTIYF. The CDR3 bases are TGTGCCAGCAGTTTGGGAGCTGGAAACACCATATATTTT. The V gene is TRBV27, the J gene TRBJ1-3, with D unresolved. The germline V gene has CDR1 MNHEY and CDR2 SMNVEV (reference sequence). The CDR3 totals 13 residues. The ends were cut back, 3 bases at V and 2 bases at J, with 5 bases in the middle.

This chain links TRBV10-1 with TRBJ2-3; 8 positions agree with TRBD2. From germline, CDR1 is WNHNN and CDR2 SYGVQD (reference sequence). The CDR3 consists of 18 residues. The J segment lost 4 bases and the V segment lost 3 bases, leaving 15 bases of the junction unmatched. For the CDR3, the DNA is TGCGCCAGCAGTGACGGCAGCGGGAGTCATCGGGAGCCAGATACGCAGTATTTT. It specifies CASSDGSGSHREPDTQYF.